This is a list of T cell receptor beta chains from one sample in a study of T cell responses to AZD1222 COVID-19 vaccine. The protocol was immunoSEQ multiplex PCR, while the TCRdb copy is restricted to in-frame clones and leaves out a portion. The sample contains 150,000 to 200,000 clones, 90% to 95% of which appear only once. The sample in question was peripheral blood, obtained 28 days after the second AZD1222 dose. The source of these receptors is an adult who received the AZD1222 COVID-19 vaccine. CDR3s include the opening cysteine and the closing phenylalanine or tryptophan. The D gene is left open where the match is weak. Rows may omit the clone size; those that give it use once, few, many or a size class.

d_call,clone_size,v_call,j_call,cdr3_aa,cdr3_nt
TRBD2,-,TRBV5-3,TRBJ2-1,CARSREREPGWDEQFF,TGTGCCAGAAGCCGCGAGCGGGAGCCAGGATGGGATGAGCAGTTCTTC
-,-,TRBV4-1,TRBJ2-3,CASSQVGVDTQYF,TGCGCCAGCAGCCAAGTTGGGGTAGATACGCAGTATTTT
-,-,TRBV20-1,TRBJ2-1,CSVDYRDEQFF,TGCAGTGTGGACTACAGGGATGAGCAGTTCTTC
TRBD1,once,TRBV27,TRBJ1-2,CASSPNQGTGGGYTF,TGTGCCAGCAGCCCCAACCAAGGGACAGGGGGTGGCTACACCTTC
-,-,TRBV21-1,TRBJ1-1,CASSKGQGAASTEAFF,TGTGCCAGCAGCAAAGGACAGGGGGCGGCAAGCACTGAAGCTTTCTTT
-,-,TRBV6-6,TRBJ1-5,CASSRRGGYYSNQPQHF,TGTGCCAGCAGTCGTAGGGGGGGGTACTATAGCAATCAGCCCCAGCATTTT
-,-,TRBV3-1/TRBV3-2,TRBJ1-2,CASSPPHRDGYTF,TGTGCCAGCAGCCCGCCCCACAGGGATGGCTACACCTTC
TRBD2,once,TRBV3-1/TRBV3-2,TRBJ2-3,CASSVGLAGPYTDTQYF,TGTGCCAGCAGCGTGGGACTAGCGGGGCCTTACACAGATACGCAGTATTTT
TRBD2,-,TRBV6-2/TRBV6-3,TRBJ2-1,CASSLQEREEQFF,TGTGCCAGCAGCCTCCAGGAGCGGGAGGAACAGTTCTTC
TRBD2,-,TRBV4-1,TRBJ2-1,CASSQLAGGPSGNEQFF,TGCGCCAGCAGCCAGCTAGCGGGAGGGCCCTCGGGCAATGAGCAGTTCTTC
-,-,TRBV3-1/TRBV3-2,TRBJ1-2,CASSQDLGSYGYTF,TGTGCCAGCAGCCAAGATCTAGGTAGCTATGGCTACACCTTC
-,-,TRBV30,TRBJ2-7,CAWSVRDQGVYEQYF,TGTGCCTGGAGTGTAAGGGACCAAGGGGTCTACGAGCAGTACTTC
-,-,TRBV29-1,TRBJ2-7,CSVGLGPYEQYF,TGCAGCGTTGGGTTAGGGCCCTACGAGCAGTACTTC
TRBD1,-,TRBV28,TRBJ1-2,CASSRWGQDSFYGYTF,TGTGCCAGCAGTCGCTGGGGACAGGACTCTTTCTATGGCTACACCTTC
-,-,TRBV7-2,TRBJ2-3,CASSLAVPATTDTQYF,TGTGCCAGCAGCTTAGCGGTCCCGGCCACGACAGATACGCAGTATTTT
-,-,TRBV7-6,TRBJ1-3,CASSLEGVGGAGNTIYF,TGTGCCAGCAGCTTAGAAGGGGTAGGAGGGGCCGGAAACACCATATATTTT